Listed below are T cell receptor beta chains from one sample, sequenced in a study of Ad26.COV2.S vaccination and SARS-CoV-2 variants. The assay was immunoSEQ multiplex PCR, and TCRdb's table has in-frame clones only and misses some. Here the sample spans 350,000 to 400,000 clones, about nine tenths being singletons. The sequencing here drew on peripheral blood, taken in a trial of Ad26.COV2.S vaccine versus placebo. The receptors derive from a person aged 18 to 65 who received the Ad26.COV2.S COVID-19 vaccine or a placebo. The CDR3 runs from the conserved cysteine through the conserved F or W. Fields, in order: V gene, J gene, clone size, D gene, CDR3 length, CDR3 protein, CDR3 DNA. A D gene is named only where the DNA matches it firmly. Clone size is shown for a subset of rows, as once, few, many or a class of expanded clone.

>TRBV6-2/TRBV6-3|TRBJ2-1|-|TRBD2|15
CASSYAGGRANEQFF
TGTGCCAGCAGTTATGCGGGAGGGCGGGCCAATGAGCAGTTCTTC
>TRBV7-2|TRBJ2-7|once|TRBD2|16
CASSLVAGVPNYEQYF
TGTGCCAGCAGCTTAGTAGCGGGAGTCCCAAATTACGAGCAGTACTTC
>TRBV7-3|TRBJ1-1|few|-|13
CASSLYMNTEAFF
TGTGCCAGCAGCCTATACATGAACACTGAAGCTTTCTTT
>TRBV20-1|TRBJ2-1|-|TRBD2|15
CSASLGGGSYNEQFF
TGCAGTGCTAGTCTTGGCGGGGGCTCCTACAATGAGCAGTTCTTC
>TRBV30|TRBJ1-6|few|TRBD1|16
CAWSTPGGARNSPLHF
TGTGCCTGGAGTACCCCAGGGGGGGCGCGAAATTCACCCCTCCACTTT
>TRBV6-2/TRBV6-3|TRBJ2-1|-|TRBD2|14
CATTPSGILNEQFF
TGTGCCACCACCCCTAGCGGGATATTGAATGAGCAGTTCTTC
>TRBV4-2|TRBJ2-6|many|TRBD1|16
CASSQDRGLGANVLTF
TGTGCCAGCAGCCAAGACAGGGGGCTTGGGGCCAACGTCCTGACTTTC
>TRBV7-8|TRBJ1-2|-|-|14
CASSLVEGNDGYTF
TGTGCCAGCAGCTTAGTGGAAGGGAACGATGGCTACACCTTC
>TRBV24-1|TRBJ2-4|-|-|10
CVPQGNIQYF
TGTGTTCCACAGGGAAACATTCAGTACTTC
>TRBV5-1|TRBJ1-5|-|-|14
CASSFLWINQPQHF
TGCGCCAGCAGCTTTTTATGGATCAATCAGCCCCAGCATTTT
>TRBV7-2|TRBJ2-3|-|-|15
CASSATRRSTDTQYF
TGTGCCAGCAGCGCGACGAGAAGGAGCACAGATACGCAGTATTTT
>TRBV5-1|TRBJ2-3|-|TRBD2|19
CASSLWGGLAGPMTDTQYF
TGCGCCAGCAGCTTGTGGGGGGGACTAGCGGGCCCCATGACAGATACGCAGTATTTT
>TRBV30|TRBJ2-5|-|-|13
CAWETRGTETQYF
TGTGCCTGGGAGACCAGGGGAACAGAGACCCAGTACTTC
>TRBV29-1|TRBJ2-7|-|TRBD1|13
CSVGDRGPYEQYF
TGCAGCGTGGGGGACAGGGGGCCGTACGAGCAGTACTTC
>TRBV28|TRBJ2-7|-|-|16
CASSTFGGLSTYEQYF
TGTGCCAGCAGCACGTTTGGGGGCCTATCTACCTACGAGCAGTACTTC
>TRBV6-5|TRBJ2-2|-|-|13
CASSYEGPGELFF
TGTGCCAGCAGTTACGAGGGCCCCGGGGAGCTGTTTTTT
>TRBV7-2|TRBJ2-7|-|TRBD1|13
CASSSGQGFEQYF
TGTGCCAGCAGCTCGGGACAGGGGTTCGAGCAGTACTTC
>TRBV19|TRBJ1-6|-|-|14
CASSIKSIVSPLHF
TGTGCCAGTAGTATAAAGTCGATAGTTTCACCCCTCCACTTT
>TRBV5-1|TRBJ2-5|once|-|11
CASGLQETQYF
TGCGCCAGCGGGCTACAAGAGACCCAGTACTTC
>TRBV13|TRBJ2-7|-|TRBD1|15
CASSASGTGAYEQYF
TGTGCCAGCAGCGCTTCCGGGACAGGGGCCTACGAGCAGTACTTC
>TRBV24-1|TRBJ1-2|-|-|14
CATMDSPSGYGYTF
TGTGCCACCATGGACAGCCCCTCCGGCTATGGCTACACCTTC
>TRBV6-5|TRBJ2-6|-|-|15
CASSYGISGANVLTF
TGTGCCAGCAGTTACGGGATATCTGGGGCCAACGTCCTGACTTTC
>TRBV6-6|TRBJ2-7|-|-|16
CASSYPEGRAVYEQYF
TGTGCCAGCAGTTACCCCGAGGGGCGGGCAGTCTACGAGCAGTACTTC
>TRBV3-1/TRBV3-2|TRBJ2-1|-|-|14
CASSQDLSAYEQFF
TGTGCCAGCAGCCAAGATCTATCCGCGTATGAGCAGTTCTTC
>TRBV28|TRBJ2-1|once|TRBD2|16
CASSSGSGSWYNEQFF
TGTGCCAGCAGTTCGGGTAGCGGGAGTTGGTACAATGAGCAGTTCTTC
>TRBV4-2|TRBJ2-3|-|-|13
CASSQSRGGTQYF
TGTGCCAGCAGCCAATCTAGAGGGGGTACGCAGTATTTT
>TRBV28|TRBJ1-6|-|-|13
CASSQQFNSPLHF
TGTGCCAGCAGCCAACAGTTTAATTCACCCCTCCACTTT
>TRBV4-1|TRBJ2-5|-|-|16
CASSQIGQGGGETQYF
TGCGCCAGCAGCCAAATCGGCCAGGGGGGAGGGGAGACCCAGTACTTC
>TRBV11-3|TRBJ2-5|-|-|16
CATYRDFRSKQETQYF
TGTGCCACGTACAGGGACTTTCGATCGAAACAAGAGACCCAGTACTTC
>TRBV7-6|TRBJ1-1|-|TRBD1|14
CASSPGTGGTEAFF
TGTGCCAGCAGCCCTGGGACAGGGGGCACTGAAGCTTTCTTT
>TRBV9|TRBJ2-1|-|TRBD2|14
CASKPGTSPREQFF
TGTGCCAGCAAGCCCGGGACTAGCCCTCGGGAGCAGTTCTTC
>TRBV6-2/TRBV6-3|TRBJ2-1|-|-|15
CASSDPVGGTNEQFF
TGTGCCAGCAGTGACCCCGTGGGCGGTACCAATGAGCAGTTCTTC
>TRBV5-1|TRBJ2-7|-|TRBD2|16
CASSLVGREGFGEQYF
TGCGCCAGCAGCTTGGTGGGGCGGGAGGGGTTCGGCGAGCAGTACTTC
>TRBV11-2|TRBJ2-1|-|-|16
CASSFRRQSSYNEQFF
TGTGCCAGCAGCTTCAGGCGACAGAGCTCCTACAATGAGCAGTTCTTC
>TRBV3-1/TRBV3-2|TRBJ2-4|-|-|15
CASSLKENTKNIQYF
TGTGCCAGCAGCCTCAAGGAAAATACCAAAAACATTCAGTACTTC